This entry lists 13 T cell receptor beta chains sequenced from one sample in a study of cytomegalovirus exposure and HLA in healthy donors. The PCR made use of 60 Vbeta and 13 Jbeta primers. Sequencing was performed with immunoSEQ multiplex PCR; in TCRdb, only in-frame clones are kept and a portion is missing. The sample yields under 250,000 clones, around 83% seen once. Sequences were obtained from PBMCs. The source of these receptors is a woman in her forties in good health and CMV-seronegative.

This clone was counted between two and nine times. This rearrangement joins TRBV2 to TRBJ2-2, with 9 bases identical to TRBD1. The CDR3 totals 13 residues. V was clipped by 8 bases and J by 7 bases; unmatched bases: 5. Germline V gene lookup returns CDR1 SNHLY and CDR2 FYNNEI. CDR3 DNA: TGTGCCAGCGGGACAGGGAATAGCGGGGAGCTGTTTTTT. Its protein is CASGTGNSGELFF.

V and J are TRBV27 and TRBJ2-7; the D gene is possibly TRBD2 (6 bases). CDR3 length: 14 residues. The germline V gene has CDR1 MNHEY and CDR2 SMNVEV (reference sequence). The V end was cut by 5 bases, the J end by 0 bases, with 11 bases between. Written as DNA, the CDR3 is TGTGCCAGCAGTCCACGGGGGACCTCCTACGAGCAGTACTTC. Encoded protein: CASSPRGTSYEQYF.

This clone was recorded a few times. J is TRBJ2-3 and V is TRBV19; 11 nucleotides match TRBD2. The CDR3 runs 16 residues. CDR1 is LNHDA and CDR2 is SQIVND in the germline V gene (reference sequence). V gave up 5 bases and J gave up 5 bases; unmatched junction bases: 9. The CDR3 DNA reads TGTGCCAGTAGTTTTAAACTAGCGGGAGTGGGAGATACGCAGTATTTT. It yields the protein CASSFKLAGVGDTQYF.

The V and J genes are TRBV6-5 and TRBJ1-2, with 7 bases identical to TRBD1. This CDR3 is built from 12 residues. The trim removed 8 bases at V and 4 bases at J, leaving 4 bases unmatched. The V gene's germline CDR1 is MNHEY and CDR2 SVGAGI. Here the CDR3 reads CASSRQGYGYTF. CDR3 DNA sequence: TGTGCCAGCTCCCGACAGGGCTATGGCTACACCTTC.

V gene TRBV6-4 combines with J gene TRBJ2-7, with D unclear. This CDR3 is built from 9 residues. The V gene lost 6 bases and the J gene lost 11 bases, with 8 bases spanning the gap. In germline, CDR1 is MRHNA, CDR2 SNTAGT. CDR3 residues: CASREKEYF. The DNA for the CDR3 is TGTGCCAGCAGGGAGAAGGAGTACTTC.

The genes are TRBV10-3 and TRBJ2-2; 8 nucleotides match TRBD2. With 0 bases clipped from V and 4 bases from J, the junction kept 10 bases outside the gene matches. There are 18 residues in the CDR3. The germline CDR1 and CDR2 sequences are ENHRY and SYGVKD. The CDR3 DNA sequence: TGTGCCATCAGTGAGTCGAGCCCGGGACTAGTAAGCACCGGGGAGCTGTTTTTT. This translates into CAISESSPGLVSTGELFF.

This chain uses TRBV5-5 with TRBJ2-5; possibly TRBD2 for D (5 bases). V dropped 4 bases and J dropped 5 bases, with 18 bases sitting between them. The CDR3 is 15 residues long. Germline CDR1 is SGHKS and CDR2 is YYEKEE (reference sequence). CDR3: CASSPGFTSSETQYF. CDR3 in DNA: TGTGCCAGCAGCCCTGGATTTACTAGTAGCGAGACCCAGTACTTC.

This clone came up a few times. The chain carries TRBV6-1 and TRBJ1-5; 7 positions agree with TRBD1. Trimming took 6 bases from V and 3 from J; bases not matched to a gene: 8. CDR3 length: 15 residues. Germline loops: CDR1 MNHNS, CDR2 SASEGT. CDR3 nucleotides: TGTGCCAGCAGCCAAAGGGGACAGATCAATCAGCCCCAGCATTTT. The encoded protein is CASSQRGQINQPQHF.

The chain recombines TRBV30 with TRBJ2-1; 7 bases are shared with TRBD1. Unmatched junction bases numbered 4, after V lost 5 bases and J lost 9 bases. The germline V gene has CDR1 GTSNPN and CDR2 SVGIG (reference sequence). CDR3 length: 11 amino acids. The CDR3 reads CAWGTAGEQFF. The CDR3 region has the DNA TGTGCCTGGGGGACAGCAGGTGAGCAGTTCTTC.

The rearrangement joins TRBV19 to TRBJ1-5; 8 bases are shared with TRBD1. The ends lost 2 bases at V and 7 bases at J; junction bases unmatched: 4. The germline V gene encodes CDR1 LNHDA and CDR2 SQIVND (reference sequence). This CDR3 region has 14 residues. CDR3 DNA sequence: TGTGCCAGTAGTATACAACAGGGGGACCAGCCCCAGCATTTT. Encoded protein: CASSIQQGDQPQHF.

The rearrangement links TRBV29-1 to TRBJ2-7; D may be TRBD2 (6 bases). The V end lost 4 bases, the J end lost 4 bases, and 20 bases lay between the germline ends. The CDR3 contains 15 residues. CDR1 and CDR2 (germline): SQVTM, ANQGSEA. DNA for the CDR3: TGCAGCGTTGCTTCCCCGGGACTTAGTCCTTACGAGCAGTACTTC. It is translated as CSVASPGLSPYEQYF.

The chain links TRBV5-6 to TRBJ2-3; 9 bases map to TRBD2. The ends lost 4 bases at V and 2 bases at J; junction bases unmatched: 8. Germline-derived CDR1 and CDR2 are SGHDT and YYEEEE. The CDR3 is 16 residues long. DNA of the CDR3: TGTGCCAGCAGCGCCGGTAGCGGGAGTTTCACAGATACGCAGTATTTT. This gives the protein CASSAGSGSFTDTQYF. Looking up the rest from reference TRBV5-6 and TRBJ2-3 gives the full variable domain: DAGVTQSPTHLIKTRGQQVTLRCSPKSGHDTVSWYQQALGQGPQFIFQYYEEEERQRGNFPDRFSGHQFPNYSSELNVNALLLGDSALYLCASSAGSGSFTDTQYFGPGTRLTVL.

As to this clone: The sample contains more than one DNA sequence encoding this CDR3. V and J are TRBV19 and TRBJ1-1; D unclear. V was clipped by 6 bases and J by 2 bases, with 7 bases between them. The germline V gene has CDR1 LNHDA and CDR2 SQIVND (reference sequence). The CDR3 is made up of 12 amino acids. CDR3 sequence (DNA): TGTGCCAGTAGGGCAGGTAACACTGAAGCTTTCTTT. Translated, it gives CASRAGNTEAFF.